The 17 T cell receptor beta chains below come from one sample, sequenced in a study of siplizumab effects on memory and regulatory T cells. The repertoire was sequenced with immunoSEQ multiplex PCR; TCRdb's copy has only in-frame clones and lacks some. This sample has roughly 70,000 clones; around 93% occur once, and the top ten carry approximately 5.3%. The material sequenced was CD8+ T cells sorted from blood. The source is a human donor in good health.

The V call is TRBV5-4, the J call TRBJ2-7; D is uncertain. Trimming shortened V by 1 base and J by 5 bases, and 7 bases separated the two germline ends. The CDR3 length is 12 residues. Germline values: CDR1 SGHNT, CDR2 YYREEE (reference sequence). In DNA, the CDR3 is TGTGCCAGCAGCTTGTTGGGCGACGAGCAGTACTTC. Its translation: CASSLLGDEQYF.

J is TRBJ2-2 and V is TRBV23-1; 7 bases fit TRBD1. TRBV23-1 is an ORF; its function is uncertain. V was pared by 7 bases and J by 0 bases, with 5 bases of the junction left unmatched. The CDR3 contains 15 residues. The CDR3 spells CASTIGTANTGELFF. The DNA of the CDR3 is TGCGCCAGCACCATAGGGACAGCGAACACCGGGGAGCTGTTTTTT.

Here the CDR3 reads CASSLGLAGGYEQYF. CDR3 nucleotides: TGTGCCAGCAGCTTAGGACTAGCGGGGGGATACGAGCAGTACTTC. This rearrangement joins TRBV5-5 to TRBJ2-7; TRBD2 matches at 14 bases. This CDR3 comprises 15 residues. J lost 4 bases, V lost 2 bases, and 2 bases had no gene match. Germline values: CDR1 SGHKS, CDR2 YYEKEE (reference sequence).

The CDR3 region has the DNA TGTGCCAGCAGCTCCGGGACCCACGCCTACGAGCAGTACTTC. Amino acid sequence: CASSSGTHAYEQYF. V gene TRBV5-4 combines with J gene TRBJ2-7; D is tentatively TRBD1 or TRBD2 (5 bases each). The length of the CDR3 is 14 residues. In germline, CDR1 is SGHNT, CDR2 YYREEE (reference sequence). V was cut by 3 bases and J by 2 bases, with 12 bases left in between. The variable domain in full, completed from reference TRBV5-4 and TRBJ2-7, reads ETGVTQSPTHLIKTRGQQVTLRCSSQSGHNTVSWYQQALGQGPQFIFQYYREEENGRGNFPPRFSGLQFPNYSSELNVNALELDDSALYLCASSSGTHAYEQYFGPGTRLTVT.

DNA for the CDR3: TGCGCCAGCAGGCAGGAGACTGAAGCTTTCTTT. Amino acid sequence: CASRQETEAFF. V is TRBV4-3 and J is TRBJ1-1; D remains ambiguous. CDR1 is LGHNA and CDR2 is YSLEER in the germline V gene. CDR3 size: 11 residues. The ends were cut back, 6 bases at V and 5 bases at J, with 7 bases in the middle.

V and J are TRBV6-1 and TRBJ2-7; 7 nucleotides agree with TRBD1. Germline V gene data show CDR1 as MNHNS and CDR2 as SASEGT. V gave up 5 bases and J gave up 2 bases; unmatched junction bases: 6. The CDR3 is 14 residues long. The DNA of the CDR3 is TGTGCCAGCAGTCTGCAGGGACAGACCTACGAGCAGTACTTC. Residues: CASSLQGQTYEQYF.

The chain carries TRBV19 and TRBJ2-3; 9 positions match TRBD2. Germline CDR1 reads LNHDA; CDR2 reads SQIVND (reference sequence). This CDR3 has 15 amino acids. The junction had 4 bases not matched to a gene; V was cut back by 3 bases and J by 3 bases. The CDR3 bases are TGTGCCAGTAGTATTATGAGCGGGGGGACAGATACGCAGTATTTT. This translates into CASSIMSGGTDTQYF. The whole variable domain, remainder taken from reference TRBV19 and TRBJ2-3, is DGGITQSPKYLFRKEGQNVTLSCEQNLNHDAMYWYRQDPGQGLRLIYYSQIVNDFQKGDIAEGYSVSREKKESFPLTVTSAQKNPTAFYLCASSIMSGGTDTQYFGPGTRLTVL.

The gene calls are TRBV13 and TRBJ1-1, with D maybe TRBD1 (6 bases). The germline V gene encodes CDR1 PRHDT and CDR2 FYEKMQ (reference sequence). Trimming took 3 bases from V and 2 from J, leaving 13 bases between them. CDR3 length: 15 residues. The CDR3 nucleotides read TGTGCCAGCAGCTTTGGGGGACAAATTAACACTGAAGCTTTCTTT. It codes for CASSFGGQINTEAFF.

The chain is built from TRBV27 and TRBJ1-1, with 7 bases aligning to TRBD1. CDR1 is MNHEY and CDR2 is SMNVEV in the germline V gene (reference sequence). CDR3 length: 13 amino acids. The junction had 8 bases not matched to a gene; V was cut back by 7 bases and J by 6 bases. CDR3 in DNA: TGTGCCAGCAAGGGACAGCTTGTCCCTGAAGCTTTCTTT. This gives the protein CASKGQLVPEAFF.

CDR3 residues: CASSLSLTAYNSPLHF. The CDR3 DNA sequence: TGTGCCAGCAGTTTATCACTGACAGCCTATAATTCACCCCTCCACTTT. V and J are TRBV27 and TRBJ1-6; the D gene is possibly TRBD1 (5 bases). The CDR3 contains 16 residues. Per the germline V gene, CDR1 is MNHEY and CDR2 is SMNVEV (reference sequence). V was pared by 0 bases and J by 2 bases, with 8 bases between.

This clone was counted only a few times. CDR3 residues: CASRPPANTEAFF. CDR3 nucleotide sequence: TGTGCCAGTAGACCTCCTGCTAACACTGAAGCTTTCTTT. The chain uses TRBV19 and TRBJ1-1; D unclear. V was cut by 6 bases and J by 2 bases, with 10 bases left in between. Germline V lookup: CDR1 LNHDA, CDR2 SQIVND (reference sequence). This CDR3 contains 13 residues.

The gene calls are TRBV9 and TRBJ1-3; unclear D gene. The CDR3 is made up of 16 amino acids. In germline, CDR1 is SGDLS, CDR2 YYNGEE. The V end lost 0 bases, the J end lost 0 bases, and 10 bases lay between the germline ends. CDR3 sequence reads: CASSVAHPSSGNTIYF. The DNA for the CDR3 is TGTGCCAGCAGCGTAGCTCACCCCAGCTCTGGAAACACCATATATTTT.

The rearrangement uses TRBV7-6 and TRBJ1-1; unclear D gene. Germline-derived CDR1 and CDR2 are SGHVS and FNYEAQ. The CDR3 loop spans 13 amino acids. V was cut by 2 bases and J by 3 bases, with 7 bases left in between. The CDR3: CASSLYTDTEAFF. In nucleotides, the CDR3 is TGTGCCAGCAGCTTATACACCGACACTGAAGCTTTCTTT.

This sequence joins TRBV30 and TRBJ1-2; D is ambiguous. Germline lookup yields CDR1 GTSNPN and CDR2 SVGIG (reference sequence). The CDR3 covers 12 residues. V was clipped by 6 bases and J by 0 bases, with 8 bases between them. CDR3 protein: CACLNSNYGYTF. The CDR3 DNA sequence: TGTGCCTGCCTGAACTCTAACTATGGCTACACCTTC.

In this sample, this clone turned up once. The chain employs TRBV11-3 and TRBJ2-2, with D perhaps matching TRBD1 (6 bases). Looked up from germline, CDR1 is SGHNT and CDR2 is YENEEA. Trimming cost V 1 base and J 5 bases, with 11 bases left between them. The CDR3 is made up of 15 amino acids. CDR3 in amino acids: CASSLAGVGTGELFF. CDR3 nucleotides: TGTGCCAGCAGCTTAGCAGGGGTGGGGACCGGGGAGCTGTTTTTT.

This clone appeared a single time. The chain links TRBV4-1 to TRBJ2-7, with TRBD1 identical over 9 bases. This CDR3 region has 16 residues. Germline lookup yields CDR1 MGHRA and CDR2 YSYEKL. Trimming took 0 bases from V and 3 from J; bases not matched to a gene: 6. CDR3 DNA sequence: TGCGCCAGCAGCCAAGATCGGGGGACAGGGATCTACGAGCAGTACTTC. Protein product: CASSQDRGTGIYEQYF.

V and J are TRBV9 and TRBJ2-2, with a tentative D call TRBD2 (6 bases). V was shortened by 1 base and J by 6 bases, with 16 bases between the two germline ends. The germline V gene encodes CDR1 SGDLS and CDR2 YYNGEE. The CDR3 extends over 16 amino acids. The CDR3 sequence is CASSVWEVPGAGELFF. The CDR3, as DNA: TGTGCCAGCAGCGTATGGGAGGTCCCGGGAGCCGGGGAGCTGTTTTTT.